This T cell receptor beta chain was recovered during a study of blood T cell repertoires in COVID-19. Turning to the study itself: PBMCs, B-cell-depleted T cells, or T cells provided the cDNA or gDNA that made up the material.

Profiling relied on immunoSEQ multiplex PCR, and the TCRdb table lists in-frame clones only, not all of them. The sample comprises approximately 94,000 clones, just under 80% of which are singletons, and around an eighth rests with the top ten. With 3 bases removed from V and 7 bases from J, the gap between germline ends came to 7 bases. There are 13 residues in the CDR3. Germline CDR1 is LNHDA and CDR2 is SQIVND (reference sequence). The receptor was isolated from a woman in her 70s with acute or convalescent COVID-19. The sequenced sample was peripheral blood. The chain joins TRBV19 to TRBJ1-6; the D is unclear. CDR3 DNA sequence: TGTGCCAGTAGTATTAGAGAGAATTCACCCCTCCACTTT. It translates to CASSIRENSPLHF.